This passage covers 21 T cell receptor beta chains from one sample sequenced in a study of beta chain features in type 1 diabetes. Sequencing targeted expressed TCRB transcripts, as all isolated RNA had been reverse transcribed. Some clones are missing from TCRdb's copy, which holds only in-frame ones; the method was immunoSEQ multiplex PCR. The top ten hold about 0.087% of the sample, which has about 620,000 clones, around 15% seen once. Sequences were obtained from naive CD4+ T cells from blood. The receptors stem from a young man in good health.

The rearrangement uses TRBV6-1 and TRBJ1-2, with TRBD1 matching 8 bases. This CDR3 is built from 14 residues. Germline-derived CDR1 and CDR2 are MNHNS and SASEGT. The junction had 6 bases not matched to a gene; V was cut back by 6 bases and J by 3 bases. The CDR3 is CASSRTGLHYGYTF. The CDR3 DNA reads as TGTGCCAGCAGCCGGACAGGGTTGCACTATGGCTACACCTTC.

This clone was counted at least ten times. The V gene is TRBV7-2, the J gene TRBJ2-1; no clear D gene. Germline CDR1 reads SGHTA; CDR2 reads FQGNSA. The CDR3 has 14 residues. V was trimmed by 3 bases and J by 1 base, leaving 7 bases between them. CDR3 in amino acids: CASSFGASYNEQFF. CDR3 nucleotides: TGTGCCAGCAGCTTCGGAGCTTCCTACAATGAGCAGTTCTTC.

V and J are TRBV10-3 and TRBJ2-1; D possibly corresponds to TRBD2 (6 bases). Per the germline V gene, CDR1 is ENHRY and CDR2 is SYGVKD. V dropped 4 bases and J dropped 1 base, with 11 bases sitting between them. There are 15 residues in the CDR3. The CDR3 DNA reads as TGTGCCATCAGTGGTAGCGGAGGATCCTACAATGAGCAGTTCTTC. Its translation is CAISGSGGSYNEQFF.

The table lists this clone with a few counts. The rearrangement joins TRBV4-2 to TRBJ2-1; D ambiguous. In germline, CDR1 is LGHNA, CDR2 YNFKEQ. CDR3 length equals 14 residues. Trimming cost V 4 bases and J 2 bases, with 9 bases left between them. In nucleotides, the CDR3 is TGTGCCAGCAGCCGGGTCGCCCCCTACAATGAGCAGTTCTTC. It codes for CASSRVAPYNEQFF.

This sequence joins TRBV10-3 and TRBJ1-2; D may be TRBD1 (5 bases). CDR3 length: 12 residues. V was shortened by 11 bases and J by 7 bases, with 17 bases between the two germline ends. Germline assignment: CDR1 ENHRY and CDR2 SYGVKD. The CDR3 DNA follows: TGTGCCTCAAGGGGAGGGGCGCGTGGCTACACCTTC. Translating gives CASRGGARGYTF.

The chain is built from TRBV6-5 and TRBJ1-3; the D gene is possibly TRBD1 (5 bases). This CDR3 has 13 amino acids. Germline-derived CDR1 and CDR2 are MNHEY and SVGAGI. V lost 3 bases and J lost 4, with 7 bases in between. CDR3 region: CASSYGGGNTIYF. The CDR3 coding sequence is TGTGCCAGCAGTTATGGGGGGGGAAACACCATATATTTT.

In this sample, this clone turned up a few times. The rearrangement links TRBV27 to TRBJ2-3, with a tentative D call TRBD1 (5 bases). Germline CDR1 MNHEY, CDR2 SMNVEV (reference sequence). There are 14 residues in the CDR3. Trimming removed 3 bases from V and 1 base from J, with 8 bases in between. The CDR3 region is CASSFLRGTDTQYF. The DNA for the CDR3 is TGTGCCAGCAGTTTCCTCAGGGGCACAGATACGCAGTATTTT.

A few counts support this clone. This chain uses TRBV29-1 with TRBJ2-5; D remains unclear. V lost 3 bases, J lost 5 bases, and 7 bases lay in between. CDR3 length: 11 residues. CDR1 and CDR2 (germline): SQVTM, ANQGSEA. The CDR3 bases are TGCAGCGTTGAGGTGGCGGAGACCCAGTACTTC. Its translation: CSVEVAETQYF.

This clone has a handful of counts. The gene calls are TRBV11-1 and TRBJ1-1; 12 bases line up with TRBD1. With 5 bases clipped from V and 7 bases from J, the junction kept 8 bases outside the gene matches. The CDR3 has 15 residues. Germline loops: CDR1 SGHAT, CDR2 FQDESV (reference sequence). CDR3 residues: CASSRTGTGGFEAFF. CDR3 nucleotide sequence: TGTGCCAGCAGCCGAACCGGGACAGGGGGCTTTGAAGCTTTCTTT. The whole variable domain, filled in from reference TRBV11-1 and TRBJ1-1, reads EAEVAQSPRYKITEKSQAVAFWCDPISGHATLYWYRQILGQGPELLVQFQDESVVDDSQLPKDRFSAERLKGVDSTLKIQPAELGDSAMYLCASSRTGTGGFEAFFGQGTRLTVV.

This clone came up a few times. The chain employs TRBV4-1 and TRBJ2-5; TRBD2 agrees at 12 bases. With V trimmed by 0 bases and J by 5 bases, 7 bases remained unmatched. The CDR3 consists of 17 residues. Germline V gene lookup returns CDR1 MGHRA and CDR2 YSYEKL. CDR3 amino acids: CASSQDGLAGIGETQYF. Written as DNA, the CDR3 is TGCGCCAGCAGCCAAGATGGACTAGCGGGAATTGGTGAGACCCAGTACTTC.

The V gene is TRBV5-4, the J gene TRBJ1-5; the D is unclear. V was trimmed by 4 bases and J by 6 bases, leaving 11 bases between them. The CDR3 is 13 amino acids. Germline-derived CDR1 and CDR2 are SGHNT and YYREEE (reference sequence). This CDR3 is CASSMGQSQPQHF. For the CDR3, the DNA is TGTGCCAGCAGCATGGGCCAATCTCAGCCCCAGCATTTT.

The J gene is TRBJ2-1, the V gene TRBV28, with 12 bases that match TRBD2. J gave up 9 bases and V 2 bases, and 5 bases lay outside the gene matches. The length of the CDR3 is 15 residues. The germline gives CDR1 MDHEN, CDR2 SYDVKM. CDR3 loop: CASSLPSGRVGEQFF. The CDR3 DNA is TGTGCCAGCAGTTTACCTAGCGGGAGGGTAGGTGAGCAGTTCTTC.

This clone was counted a few times. The V gene is TRBV20-1, the J gene TRBJ1-4; D is undetermined. The V gene's germline CDR1 is DFQATT and CDR2 SNEGSKA (reference sequence). Trimming took 6 bases from V and 8 from J, leaving 10 bases between them. This CDR3 region has 11 residues. The CDR3 DNA is TGCAGTGCCAGACGGAGGGAAAAACTGTTTTTT. This gives the protein CSARRREKLFF.

CDR3 nucleotides: TGTGCCAGTAGTATAGTCCCCCCTAGCGGCCCCGACAATGAGCAGTTCTTC. Translated, it gives CASSIVPPSGPDNEQFF. The gene calls are TRBV19 and TRBJ2-1; 7 bases line up with TRBD2. Trimming at V came to 1 base and at J to 5 bases, leaving 11 bases not matched to a gene. Per germline, CDR1 LNHDA and CDR2 SQIVND (reference sequence). CDR3 size: 17 residues. Drawing the rest from reference TRBV19 and TRBJ2-1, the complete variable domain is DGGITQSPKYLFRKEGQNVTLSCEQNLNHDAMYWYRQDPGQGLRLIYYSQIVNDFQKGDIAEGYSVSREKKESFPLTVTSAQKNPTAFYLCASSIVPPSGPDNEQFFGPGTRLTVL.

V is TRBV27 and J is TRBJ1-1; D possibly corresponds to TRBD1 (6 bases). This CDR3 comprises 15 residues. Per the germline V gene, CDR1 is MNHEY and CDR2 is SMNVEV (reference sequence). V lost 5 bases and J lost 1, with 14 bases in between. The chain's CDR3 is CASSLDRLTNTEAFF. The CDR3 bases are TGTGCCAGCAGTCTCGACAGGCTAACGAACACTGAAGCTTTCTTT.

This chain's CDR3 is CASSLGSGRDTDTQYF. The CDR3 nucleotides are TGTGCCAGCAGCTTAGGGAGCGGGAGGGACACAGATACGCAGTATTTT. This chain links TRBV7-6 with TRBJ2-3; 10 bases match TRBD2. Germline loops: CDR1 SGHVS, CDR2 FNYEAQ. The V and J ends lost 1 base and 2 bases, in that order; junction bases with no gene match: 3. The CDR3 spans 16 residues. The full variable domain, completed using reference TRBV7-6 and TRBJ2-3, is GAGVSQSPRYKVTKRGQDVALRCDPISGHVSLYWYRQALGQGPEFLTYFNYEAQQDKSGLPNDRFSAERPEGSISTLTIQRTEQRDSAMYRCASSLGSGRDTDTQYFGPGTRLTVL.

This rearrangement joins TRBV28 to TRBJ2-1; TRBD1 agrees at 7 bases. The CDR3 extends over 12 amino acids. Trimming removed 6 bases from V and 8 bases from J; junction bases left unmatched: 4. Germline CDR1 and CDR2: MDHEN and SYDVKM. CDR3 sequence reads: CASRPQGHEQFF. In nucleotides, the CDR3 is TGTGCCAGCAGACCACAGGGGCATGAGCAGTTCTTC.

V and J are TRBV7-3 and TRBJ1-3, with D uncertain. Trimming left V 5 bases short and J 4 bases short, with 9 bases between. Germline CDR1 is SGHTA and CDR2 is FQGTGA. The CDR3 consists of 13 residues. CDR3 DNA sequence: TGTGCCAGCAGCCCACAAGGGGGAAACACCATATATTTT. It is translated as CASSPQGGNTIYF.

The rearrangement uses TRBV7-2 and TRBJ1-1; 8 nucleotides line up with TRBD1. Germline V gene lookup returns CDR1 SGHTA and CDR2 FQGNSA. V lost 5 bases and J lost 6; bases outside the gene matches: 5. The CDR3 is made up of 13 amino acids. The CDR3: CASSPTGGAEAFF. In DNA, the CDR3 is TGTGCCAGCAGCCCCACAGGGGGGGCTGAAGCTTTCTTT. Full variable domain (remainder filled in from reference TRBV7-2 and TRBJ1-1): GAGVSQSPSNKVTEKGKDVELRCDPISGHTALYWYRQSLGQGLEFLIYFQGNSAPDKSGLPSDRFSAERTGGSVSTLTIQRTQQEDSAVYLCASSPTGGAEAFFGQGTRLTVV.

The V call is TRBV30, the J call TRBJ1-1; D gene ambiguous. V was pared by 0 bases and J by 1 base, with 15 bases between. Looked up from germline, CDR1 is GTSNPN and CDR2 is SVGIG (reference sequence). CDR3 size: 16 residues. The CDR3 reads CAWSVLGVRWNTEAFF. The CDR3 DNA is TGTGCCTGGAGTGTACTAGGTGTAAGATGGAACACTGAAGCTTTCTTT.

The rearrangement joins TRBV10-3 to TRBJ2-7; TRBD2 might be the D (5 bases). The length of the CDR3 is 16 residues. The germline V and J ends were trimmed by 4 bases and 0 bases, with 16 bases remaining between them. Germline values: CDR1 ENHRY, CDR2 SYGVKD. In DNA form, the CDR3 reads TGTGCCATCAGTGTTGACGAGGGCAGTCTCTCCTACGAGCAGTACTTC. Its translation is CAISVDEGSLSYEQYF.